This T cell receptor (beta chain) was identified in a study of post-analysis software for immune sequencing data. Across the study: Several disease courses (relapsing-remitting, secondary progressive and progressive-relapsing) of multiple sclerosis were included.

Prepared TCR beta cDNA libraries contained unique molecular identifiers. TCRdb called the PCR reads again in MiXCR, with one record for every CDR3 protein. The sample lists about 500,000 distinct CDR3 sequences; roughly 45% were seen once. The CDR3 runs 15 residues. Trimming at V came to 5 bases and at J to 4 bases, leaving 8 bases not matched to a gene. Germline-derived CDR1 and CDR2 are LGHNA and YNFKEQ. In its sample, this clonotype was seen a few times. Antigen: not known. Whole-study findings and limits: Normalized Chao1 diversity was significantly lower in multiple sclerosis patients than in controls. F-measure co-clustering was strong for batch-matched samples. Five or six TRBV segments appeared more often in patients than in controls, and TRBV5-6, TRBV5-1 and TRBV20-1 were among these.

The sequence came from a girl aged 10 to 17 with multiple sclerosis. Sequences were obtained from blood. The rearrangement joins TRBV4-2 to TRBJ2-3; 8 positions agree with TRBD2. Here the CDR3 DNA reads TGTGCCAGCAGCAAGGCTAGCGGGTTCCCAGATACGCAGTATTTT. The encoded protein is CASSKASGFPDTQYF.